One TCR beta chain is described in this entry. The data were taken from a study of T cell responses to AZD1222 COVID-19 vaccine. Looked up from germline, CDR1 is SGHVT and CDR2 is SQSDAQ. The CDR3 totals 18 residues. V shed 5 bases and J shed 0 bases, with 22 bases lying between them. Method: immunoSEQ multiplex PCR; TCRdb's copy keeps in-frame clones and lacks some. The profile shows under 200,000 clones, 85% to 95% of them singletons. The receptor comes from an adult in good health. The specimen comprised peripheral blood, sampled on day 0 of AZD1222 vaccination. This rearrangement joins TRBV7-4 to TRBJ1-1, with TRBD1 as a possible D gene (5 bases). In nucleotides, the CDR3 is TGTGCCAGCAGCCCAATCCGGAGTGAGGGGCCGATGAACACTGAAGCTTTCTTT. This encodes CASSPIRSEGPMNTEAFF.